This T cell receptor beta chain was identified in a study of spatial heterogeneity in lung cancer. This clonotype was counted only a few times. Germline V gene sequence: CDR1 MNHEY, CDR2 SVGAGI. The ends were cut back, 8 bases at V and 10 bases at J, with 23 bases in the middle. The CDR3 sequence is 14 residues long. TCRdb processed the 5' RACE reads anew with MiXCR; each CDR3 protein has one entry. The sample holds some 120,000 distinct CDR3 sequences; 9% to 15% are singletons and the top ten take 15% to 20%. The time point denotes: blood at routine non-recurrence follow-up after resection. No cell sorting; template was whole RNA from tumor, lung tissue or PBMC.

The starting material was PBMCs, obtained at follow-up. This receptor was identified in a male donor with early-stage non-small cell lung cancer. J is TRBJ1-1 and V is TRBV6-5, with D maybe TRBD1 (5 bases). The CDR3 protein is CASSSSQGNTRAFF. CDR3 nucleotides: TGTGCCAGCTCCAGCTCCCAGGGAAACACGAGAGCTTTCTTT.